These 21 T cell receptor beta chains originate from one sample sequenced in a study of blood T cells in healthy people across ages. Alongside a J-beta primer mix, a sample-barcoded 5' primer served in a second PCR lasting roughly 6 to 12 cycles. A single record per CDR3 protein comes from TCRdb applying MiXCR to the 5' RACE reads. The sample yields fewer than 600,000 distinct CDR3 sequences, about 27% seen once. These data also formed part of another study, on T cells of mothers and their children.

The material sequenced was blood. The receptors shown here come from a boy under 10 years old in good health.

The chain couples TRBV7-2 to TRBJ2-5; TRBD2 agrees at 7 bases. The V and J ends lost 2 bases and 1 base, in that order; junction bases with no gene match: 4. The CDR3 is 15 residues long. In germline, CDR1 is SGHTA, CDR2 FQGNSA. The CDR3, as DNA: TGTGCCAGCAGCTTAATGGGCGGGGGCCAAGAGACCCAGTACTTC. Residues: CASSLMGGGQETQYF.

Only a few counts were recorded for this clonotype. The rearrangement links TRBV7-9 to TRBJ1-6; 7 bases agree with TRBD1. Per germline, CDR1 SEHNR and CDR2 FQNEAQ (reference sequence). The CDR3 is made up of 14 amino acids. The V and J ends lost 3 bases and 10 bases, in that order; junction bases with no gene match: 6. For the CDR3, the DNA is TGTGCCAGCAGCTTTGTATCAGGGGGATCACCCCTCCACTTT. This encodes CASSFVSGGSPLHF.

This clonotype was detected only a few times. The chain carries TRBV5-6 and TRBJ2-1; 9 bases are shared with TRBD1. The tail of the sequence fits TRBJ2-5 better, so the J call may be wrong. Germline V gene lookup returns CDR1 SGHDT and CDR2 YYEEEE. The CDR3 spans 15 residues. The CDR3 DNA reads TGTGCCAGCAGCTTGGGACAGGGGGTACCACGAGCCCAGTACTTC. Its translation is CASSLGQGVPRAQYF.

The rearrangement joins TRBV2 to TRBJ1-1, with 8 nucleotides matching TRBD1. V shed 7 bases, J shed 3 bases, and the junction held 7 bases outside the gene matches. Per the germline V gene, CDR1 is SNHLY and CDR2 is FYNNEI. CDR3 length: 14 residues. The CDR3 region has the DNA TGTGCCAGCACTCCGACAGGGGAGGACACTGAAGCTTTCTTT. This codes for CASTPTGEDTEAFF.

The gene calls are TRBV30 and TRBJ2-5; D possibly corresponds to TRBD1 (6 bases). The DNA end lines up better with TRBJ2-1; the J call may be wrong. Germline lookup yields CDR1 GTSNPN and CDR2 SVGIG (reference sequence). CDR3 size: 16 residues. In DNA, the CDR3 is TGTGCCTGGAGTGTACCGTCAGGGGTAGCCTACAATGAGCAGTTCTTC. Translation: CAWSVPSGVAYNEQFF.

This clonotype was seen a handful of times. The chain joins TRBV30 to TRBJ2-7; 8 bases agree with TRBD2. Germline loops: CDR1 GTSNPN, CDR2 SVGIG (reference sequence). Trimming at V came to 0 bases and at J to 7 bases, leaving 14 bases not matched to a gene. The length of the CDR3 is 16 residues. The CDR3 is CAWSVLNSGVSREQYF. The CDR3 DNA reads TGTGCCTGGAGTGTACTAAATAGCGGGGTCTCCAGGGAGCAGTACTTC. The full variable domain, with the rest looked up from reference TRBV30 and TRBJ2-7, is SQTIHQWPATLVQPVGSPLSLECTVEGTSNPNLYWYRQAAGRGLQLLFYSVGIGQISSEVPQNLSASRPQDRQFILSSKKLLLSDSGFYLCAWSVLNSGVSREQYFGPGTRLTVT.

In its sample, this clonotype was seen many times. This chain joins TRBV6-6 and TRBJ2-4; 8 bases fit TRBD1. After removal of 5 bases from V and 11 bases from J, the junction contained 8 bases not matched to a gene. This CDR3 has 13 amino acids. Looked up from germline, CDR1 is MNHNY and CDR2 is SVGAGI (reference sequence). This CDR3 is CASSPDREVVQYF. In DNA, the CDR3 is TGTGCCAGCAGTCCGGACAGGGAAGTCGTTCAGTACTTC.

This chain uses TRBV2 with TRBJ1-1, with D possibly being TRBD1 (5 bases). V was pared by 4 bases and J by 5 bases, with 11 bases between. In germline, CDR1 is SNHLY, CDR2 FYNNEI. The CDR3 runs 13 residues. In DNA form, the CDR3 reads TGTGCCAGCAGTGGGGGCCCCTGGACTGAAGCTTTCTTT. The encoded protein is CASSGGPWTEAFF.

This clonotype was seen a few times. The CDR3 loop reads CAISERERWGDTQYF. The CDR3 nucleotides read TGTGCCATCAGTGAGCGGGAGCGGTGGGGAGATACGCAGTATTTT. This chain connects TRBV10-3 to TRBJ2-3; D possibly corresponds to TRBD2 (6 bases). The V gene's germline CDR1 is ENHRY and CDR2 SYGVKD. V was clipped by 2 bases and J by 5 bases, with 14 bases between them. CDR3 size: 15 residues.

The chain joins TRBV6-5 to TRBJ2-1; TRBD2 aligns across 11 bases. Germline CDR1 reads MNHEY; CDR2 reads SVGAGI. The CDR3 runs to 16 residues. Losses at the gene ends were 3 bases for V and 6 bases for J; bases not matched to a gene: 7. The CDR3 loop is CASSYITSGSGNEQFF. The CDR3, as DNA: TGTGCCAGCAGTTATATTACTAGCGGGAGTGGCAATGAGCAGTTCTTC.

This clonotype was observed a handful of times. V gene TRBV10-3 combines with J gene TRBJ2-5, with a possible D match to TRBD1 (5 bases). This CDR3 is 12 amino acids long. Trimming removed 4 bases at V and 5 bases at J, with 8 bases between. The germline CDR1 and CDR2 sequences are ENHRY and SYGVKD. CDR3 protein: CAISVPGETQYF. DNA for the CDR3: TGTGCCATCAGTGTCCCAGGGGAGACCCAGTACTTC.

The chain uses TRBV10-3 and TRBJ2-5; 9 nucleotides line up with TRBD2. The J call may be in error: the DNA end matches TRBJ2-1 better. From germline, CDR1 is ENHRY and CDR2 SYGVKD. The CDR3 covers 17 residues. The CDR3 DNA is TGTGCCATCAGTGGATTCCCGGCGGGAGGGCCAGGGAATGAGCAGTTCTTC. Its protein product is CAISGFPAGGPGNEQFF.

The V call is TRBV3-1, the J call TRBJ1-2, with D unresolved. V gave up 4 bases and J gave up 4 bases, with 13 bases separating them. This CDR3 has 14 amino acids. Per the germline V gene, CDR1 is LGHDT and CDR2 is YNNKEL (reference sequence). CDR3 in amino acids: CASSRASDGYGYTF. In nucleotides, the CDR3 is TGTGCCAGCAGCCGGGCCTCCGACGGCTATGGCTACACCTTC.

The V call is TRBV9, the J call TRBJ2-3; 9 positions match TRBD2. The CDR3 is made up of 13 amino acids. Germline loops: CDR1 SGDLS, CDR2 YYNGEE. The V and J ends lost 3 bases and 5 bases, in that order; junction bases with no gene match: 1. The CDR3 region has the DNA TGTGCCAGCAGCGGCGGGGGGGGAGATACGCAGTATTTT. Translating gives CASSGGGGDTQYF.

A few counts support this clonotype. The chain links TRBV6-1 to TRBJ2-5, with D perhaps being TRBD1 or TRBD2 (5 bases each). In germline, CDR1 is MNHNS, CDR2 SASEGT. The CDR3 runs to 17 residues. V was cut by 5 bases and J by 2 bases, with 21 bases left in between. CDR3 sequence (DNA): TGTGCCAGCAGTACCACTGAGGGTAGAGGGGCACAAGAGACCCAGTACTTC. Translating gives CASSTTEGRGAQETQYF.

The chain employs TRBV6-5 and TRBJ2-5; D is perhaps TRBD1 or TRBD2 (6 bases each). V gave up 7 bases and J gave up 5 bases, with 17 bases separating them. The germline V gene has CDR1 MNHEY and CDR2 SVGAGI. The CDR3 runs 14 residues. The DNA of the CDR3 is TGTGCCAGCACCTCGGGACAAGGGGGGGAGACCCAGTACTTC. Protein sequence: CASTSGQGGETQYF.

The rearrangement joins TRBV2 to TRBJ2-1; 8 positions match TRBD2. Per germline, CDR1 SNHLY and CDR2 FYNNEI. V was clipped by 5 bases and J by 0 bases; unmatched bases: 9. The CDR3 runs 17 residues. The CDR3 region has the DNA TGTGCCAGCAGTTTTCGATCCGGGACTAGCTCCTACAATGAGCAGTTCTTC. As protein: CASSFRSGTSSYNEQFF.

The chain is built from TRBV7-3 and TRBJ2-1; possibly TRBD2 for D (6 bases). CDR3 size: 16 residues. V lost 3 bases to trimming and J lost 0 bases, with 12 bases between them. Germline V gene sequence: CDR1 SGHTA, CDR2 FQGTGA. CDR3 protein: CASSFLASGSYNEQFF. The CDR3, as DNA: TGTGCCAGCAGCTTCCTAGCGTCAGGCTCCTACAATGAGCAGTTCTTC.

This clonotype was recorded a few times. DNA for the CDR3: TGTGCCTCCCAGGACAGGAGCGAGGGCTACACCTTC. Protein: CASQDRSEGYTF. The chain combines TRBV19 with TRBJ1-2; 7 bases fit TRBD1. The CDR3 length is 12 residues. V gave up 11 bases and J gave up 8 bases; unmatched junction bases: 11. Germline V gives CDR1 LNHDA, CDR2 SQIVND (reference sequence).

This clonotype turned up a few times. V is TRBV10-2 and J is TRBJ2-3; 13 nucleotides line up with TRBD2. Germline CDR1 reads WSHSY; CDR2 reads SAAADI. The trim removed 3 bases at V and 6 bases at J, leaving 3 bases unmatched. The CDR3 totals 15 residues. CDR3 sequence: CASSEGLAGVDTQYF. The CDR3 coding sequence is TGCGCCAGCAGTGAAGGACTAGCGGGAGTTGATACGCAGTATTTT.

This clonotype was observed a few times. The CDR3 loop reads CASSLMGGSEAFF. CDR3 sequence (DNA): TGTGCCAGCAGCTTAATGGGGGGAAGTGAAGCTTTCTTT. V usage is TRBV7-3 and J usage is TRBJ1-1, with D maybe TRBD1 (5 bases). This CDR3 comprises 13 residues. Germline V CDR1 and CDR2: SGHTA, FQGTGA. Trimming took 1 base from V and 7 from J, leaving 10 bases between them. Full variable domain (remainder filled in from reference TRBV7-3 and TRBJ1-1): GAGVSQTPSNKVTEKGKYVELRCDPISGHTALYWYRQSLGQGPEFLIYFQGTGAADDSGLPNDRFFAVRPEGSVSTLKIQRTERGDSAVYLCASSLMGGSEAFFGQGTRLTVV.